The table lists the clone carrying this TCR beta chain with a count of one. This specimen comes from a study of blood T cell repertoires in COVID-19. This CDR3 contains 18 residues. Per the germline V gene, CDR1 is KGHSH and CDR2 is LQKENI. V was clipped by 4 bases and J by 2 bases; unmatched bases: 10. Original analysis: Nucleated cell number was recorded as an estimate derived from reference gene primer amplification. Repertoires were generated with immunoSEQ multiplex PCR, while TCRdb's copy carries only in-frame clones and drops some. V and J calls and clone size follow that table, whereas D and trimming were derived from the DNA. Of about 190,000 clones listed, roughly 80% are singletons.

The specimen sequenced was peripheral blood. The clonotype was recovered from a man between 50 and 59 years old who had recovered from COVID-19. This rearrangement joins TRBV18 to TRBJ2-3, with 12 positions matching TRBD2. The CDR3 DNA reads as TGTGCCAGCTCACTAAGACTAGCGGGAGCCCTGAACACAGATACGCAGTATTTT. It specifies CASSLRLAGALNTDTQYF.